The subject of this entry is one TCR beta chain. The antigen remains unidentified. The CDR3 sequence is 15 residues long. Germline trimming cut 0 bases from V and 2 bases from J; bases unmatched to any gene: 3. Germline V gene sequence: CDR1 SGHNT, CDR2 YYREEE (reference sequence). This sample was included in a study of shared clonotypes between healthy human individuals. About the study: Serving as donors were a couple of women and a few men, whose ages spanned 18 to 49. Three plates were used per donor for CD4 naive, three for CD4 memory, two for CD8 naive and one for CD8 memory.

Naive CD8 cells lacked CD45RO and underwent positive selection for CCR7, leaving out terminally differentiated effector memory CD45RA+ cells. Here immunoSEQ multiplex PCR was the method, and the copy in TCRdb shows in-frame clones only, minus some. Of roughly 1,800,000 clones in the sample, about 95% were seen once. General study results and limits: Naive subsets tended to show greater estimated richness than memory subsets. An expected dependence of interdonor clonotype sharing on sequencing depth was noted.

Sequencing was performed on naive CD8+ T cells sorted from blood. This chain connects TRBV5-4 to TRBJ1-2, with 8 bases lining up with TRBD1. This clonotype was sampled from a man between 18 and 35 years old in good health. The CDR3 nucleotides read TGTGCCAGCAGCTTGGGAGCAGGGGGCAACTATGGCTACACCTTC. Residues: CASSLGAGGNYGYTF.